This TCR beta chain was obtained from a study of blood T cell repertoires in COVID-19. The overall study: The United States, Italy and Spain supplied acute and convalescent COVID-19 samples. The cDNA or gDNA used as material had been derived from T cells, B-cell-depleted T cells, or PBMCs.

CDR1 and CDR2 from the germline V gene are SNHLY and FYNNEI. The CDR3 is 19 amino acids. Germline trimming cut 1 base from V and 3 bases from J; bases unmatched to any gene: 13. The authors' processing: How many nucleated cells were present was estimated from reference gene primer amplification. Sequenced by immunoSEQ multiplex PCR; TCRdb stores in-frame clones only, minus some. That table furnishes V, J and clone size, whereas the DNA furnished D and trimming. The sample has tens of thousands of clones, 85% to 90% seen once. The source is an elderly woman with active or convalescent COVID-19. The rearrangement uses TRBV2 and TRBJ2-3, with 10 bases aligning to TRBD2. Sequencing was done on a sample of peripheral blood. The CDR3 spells CASSEVVVSGGPRTDTQYF. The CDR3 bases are TGTGCCAGCAGTGAAGTCGTGGTTAGCGGGGGGCCGCGGACAGATACGCAGTATTTT.